These 10 T cell receptor beta chains came from one sample sequenced in a study of monozygotic twins with inflammatory bowel disease. Each CDR3 protein gets one entry in TCRdb, which reprocessed the 5' RACE reads and gives no DNA. The sample features 160,000 or so distinct CDR3 sequences, with roughly 2.4% in its top ten. Sequences were obtained from blood. These receptors came from a human donor with ulcerative colitis or Crohn's disease, or a healthy co-twin of an affected twin (not recorded which).

CDR3: CASSLGGTGNTGELFF. The chain joins TRBV5-1 to TRBJ2-2; there is no DNA to check the TCRdb D call of TRBD1. The CDR3 has 16 residues. Looked up from germline, CDR1 is SGHRS and CDR2 is YFSETQ.

J is TRBJ2-7 and V is TRBV6-2 or TRBV6-3; TCRdb's D call of TRBD1 is untestable without DNA. The length of the CDR3 is 14 residues. Germline CDR1 and CDR2: MNHEY and SVGEGT. This CDR3 is CASRPGQSRDEQYF.

V usage is TRBV3-1 and J usage is TRBJ2-1; TCRdb proposes TRBD1, but this gene call is untestable without DNA. The CDR3 has 18 residues. Germline V gene data show CDR1 as LGHDT and CDR2 as YNNKEL (reference sequence). The CDR3 protein is CASSQDQTGTGAYNEQFF.

The V gene is TRBV6-2 or TRBV6-3, the J gene TRBJ2-2; TCRdb selects TRBD2, and the lack of DNA leaves this call unchecked. CDR1 is MNHEY, CDR2 SVGEGT, per germline. This CDR3 is built from 15 residues. This chain's CDR3 is CASSYLDYSTGELFF.

The rearrangement joins TRBV24-1 to TRBJ2-1. Per the germline V gene, CDR1 is KGHDR and CDR2 is SFDVKD. The CDR3 is 13 residues long. Here the CDR3 reads CATQKEEVNEQFF.

The chain employs TRBV9 and TRBJ2-2; TCRdb picks TRBD1, but there is no DNA to check that call. CDR1 and CDR2 from the germline V gene are SGDLS and YYNGEE. The CDR3 contains 16 residues. The CDR3 region is CASSIRGTADTGELFF.

The V gene is TRBV7-8, the J gene TRBJ2-7; TCRdb's D call, TRBD2, is unchecked because there is no DNA. The CDR3 has 15 amino acids. Per germline, CDR1 SGHVS and CDR2 FQNEAQ. The CDR3 sequence is CASSLTIDSPYEQYF.

The gene calls are TRBV10-3 and TRBJ1-6. The CDR3 covers 13 residues. From germline, CDR1 is ENHRY and CDR2 SYGVKD. The CDR3 loop is CAIAEVFNSPLHF.

This chain uses TRBV20-1 with TRBJ2-5. CDR1 is DFQATT and CDR2 is SNEGSKA in the germline V gene (reference sequence). CDR3 length: 14 amino acids. CDR3 sequence: CSARDSQLQETQYF.

The rearrangement links TRBV28 to TRBJ2-7. The CDR3 spans 14 residues. CDR1 and CDR2 from the germline V gene are MDHEN and SYDVKM. The CDR3 region is CASSLVGQNYEQYF.